These 10 T cell receptor beta chains were sequenced from one sample in a study of blood T cells in healthy people across ages. Using a J-beta primer mix together with a sample-barcoded 5' primer, a second PCR was run for about 7 to 12 cycles. MiXCR, run by TCRdb on the 5' RACE reads, gives a single entry per CDR3 protein. This sample yields 850,000 to 1,100,000 distinct CDR3 sequences, of which 35% to 45% are seen a single time; over 10% belongs to the top ten. The sample was blood. These receptor sequences come from a man aged 18 to 29 in good health.

This chain links TRBV6-6 with TRBJ2-1; 7 nucleotides agree with TRBD2. V lost 2 bases, J lost 6 bases, and 7 bases stayed unmatched. The CDR3 is 15 residues long. Germline V CDR1 and CDR2: MNHNY, SVGAGI (reference sequence). CDR3 sequence reads: CASSYPGTTVNEQFF. CDR3 coding DNA: TGTGCCAGCAGTTACCCCGGGACTACCGTCAATGAGCAGTTCTTC.

This clonotype has more than one count but fewer than ten. The chain recombines TRBV7-9 with TRBJ1-1; 7 bases are shared with TRBD1. CDR3 length equals 15 residues. Germline values: CDR1 SEHNR, CDR2 FQNEAQ (reference sequence). Trimming at V came to 1 base and at J to 0 bases, leaving 2 bases not matched to a gene. CDR3 residues: CASSLVDRVNTEAFF. CDR3 nucleotide sequence: TGTGCCAGCAGCTTAGTAGACAGGGTGAACACTGAAGCTTTCTTT.

Concerning this clonotype: Germline and junction disagree at one end, which may indicate a read error. The chain combines TRBV20-1 with TRBJ2-5, with 7 positions matching TRBD1. The J call may be wrong; the DNA end is better matched by TRBJ2-7. CDR1 and CDR2 (germline): DFQATT, SNEGSKA (reference sequence). CDR3 length: 12 amino acids. CDR3 coding DNA: TGCAGTACTAGAAGACAGGGCGGCGAGCAGTACTTC. It encodes CSTRRQGGEQYF.

This clonotype appeared a few times. CDR3 in amino acids: CASSPPLAGGRNEQFF. CDR3 in DNA: TGTGCCAGCTCACCGCCCCTAGCGGGGGGGCGAAATGAGCAGTTCTTC. The chain has TRBV18 and TRBJ2-1, with 12 bases fitting TRBD2. The germline gives CDR1 KGHSH, CDR2 LQKENI. CDR3 size: 16 residues. J gave up 7 bases and V 3 bases, and 7 bases lay outside the gene matches.

The chain recombines TRBV4-1 with TRBJ1-4, with 11 nucleotides matching TRBD1. Germline V gives CDR1 MGHRA, CDR2 YSYEKL. V lost 2 bases, J lost 4 bases, and 9 bases stayed unmatched. CDR3 length equals 18 residues. Here the CDR3 reads CASSQSGTGGLYNEKLFF. The CDR3 DNA reads as TGCGCCAGCAGCCAATCCGGGACAGGGGGGCTGTATAATGAAAAACTGTTTTTT.

This clonotype was seen only a few times. The chain carries TRBV7-9 and TRBJ1-2, with D perhaps TRBD1 (5 bases). The CDR3 has 13 amino acids. Trimming left V 2 bases short and J 3 bases short, with 7 bases between. CDR1 is SEHNR and CDR2 is FQNEAQ in the germline V gene (reference sequence). CDR3 coding DNA: TGTGCCAGCAGCTTACCGACAGACTATGGCTACACCTTC. This gives the protein CASSLPTDYGYTF.

The chain couples TRBV7-8 to TRBJ2-1, with D possibly being TRBD1 (6 bases). The CDR3 length is 15 residues. V shed 5 bases and J shed 13 bases, with 24 bases lying between them. CDR1 SGHVS and CDR2 FQNEAQ come from the germline V gene. For the CDR3, the DNA is TGTGCCAGCAGCCCAGGGGTCGGGGTCTTGGAGACCCAGTTCTTC. As protein: CASSPGVGVLETQFF. Combining the CDR3 with reference TRBV7-8 and TRBJ2-1 gives the whole variable domain GAGVSQSPRYKVAKRGQDVALRCDPISGHVSLFWYQQALGQGPEFLTYFQNEAQLDKSGLPSDRFFAERPEGSVSTLKIQRTQQEDSAVYLCASSPGVGVLETQFFGPGTRLTVL.

The chain links TRBV9 to TRBJ2-4, with D perhaps matching TRBD1 (6 bases). V lost 3 bases to trimming and J lost 11 bases, with 15 bases between them. CDR1 and CDR2 (germline): SGDLS, YYNGEE. The length of the CDR3 is 13 residues. The CDR3 loop is CASSGDRPTVQYF. As DNA, the CDR3 is TGTGCCAGCAGCGGCGACAGGCCTACCGTTCAGTACTTC.

This clonotype has only a few counts. The chain has TRBV18 and TRBJ2-3; a possible D gene is TRBD2 (6 bases). The germline gives CDR1 KGHSH, CDR2 LQKENI. This CDR3 has 17 amino acids. Trimming took 3 bases from V and 2 from J, leaving 18 bases between them. CDR3 protein: CASSPSSEGPITDTQYF. CDR3 coding DNA: TGTGCCAGCTCACCGTCCTCGGAGGGGCCTATCACAGATACGCAGTATTTT.

This clonotype was counted once. This chain connects TRBV20-1 to TRBJ1-6; a possible D gene is TRBD1 (5 bases). CDR1 and CDR2 (germline): DFQATT, SNEGSKA (reference sequence). The CDR3 covers 15 residues. V dropped 0 bases and J dropped 9 bases, with 15 bases sitting between them. CDR3 loop: CSARDQGHRGSPLHF. In DNA form, the CDR3 reads TGCAGTGCTAGAGATCAAGGACATCGAGGTTCACCCCTCCACTTT.